These T cell receptor beta chains were read from a single sample in a study of graft-versus-host responses after intestinal transplantation. The repertoire was sequenced with immunoSEQ multiplex PCR; TCRdb's copy has only in-frame clones and lacks some. This sample carries some 93,000 clones, around nine tenths of them seen once, and the ten largest clones take approximately 0.48%. Their antigens remain unidentified. Specimen: unstimulated CD8+ T cells sorted from spleen or lymph node cells, collected before intestinal transplant. The receptor source for this set is a human donor who received an intestinal transplant. Each CDR3 is given without its conserved first and last residue. The order of the fields is V gene, J gene, clone size, CDR3 protein. Size is omitted from some rows. Given values are once, few, many or a class for expanded clones.

TRBV5-6	TRBJ2-2	-	ASSLQYQGPNTGELF
TRBV12-5	TRBJ1-1	-	ASGLTRTGRENTEAF
TRBV7-9	TRBJ1-2	-	ASSRGTGDGYGYT
TRBV19	TRBJ2-5	-	ASSYQGIETQY
TRBV13	TRBJ1-4	-	ASSSRPPIPDRHTEKLF
TRBV6-5	TRBJ2-7	once	ASSYGQGFYEQY
TRBV7-9	TRBJ2-1	-	ASSLRIVGSYNEQF
TRBV7-2	TRBJ1-4	-	ASSLGRGVTNEKLF
TRBV16	TRBJ1-1	-	ASSQSASGNTEAF
TRBV28	TRBJ2-1	once	ASSLAGEKEEQF
TRBV10-2	TRBJ2-1	-	ASSETGHYNEQF
TRBV5-8	TRBJ2-1	-	ASSFSRGQSQEQF
TRBV29-1	TRBJ1-4	-	SVYNTGSANEKLF
TRBV27	TRBJ1-2	-	ASSLSAGALYGYT
TRBV27	TRBJ1-1	-	ASSYRAGGDTEAF
TRBV11-3	TRBJ2-7	-	ASLTGETYEQY
TRBV9	TRBJ1-1	-	ASSPSDRDTEAF
TRBV27	TRBJ2-1	-	ASSRYNEQF
TRBV6-6	TRBJ1-5	-	ASSYSLGGDQPQH
TRBV10-3	TRBJ1-2	-	AISVLGQGNYGYT